Below are 8 T cell receptor beta chains sequenced from a single sample in a study of vaccination and CD4 T cells after COVID-19 (dated by TCRdb to between 2021 and 2023). Explained via the paper, the treatment or condition label denotes: approximately 9-day PBMC culture with coronavirus spike peptide pools or control peptides (ViraFEST assay). CD4+ T cells from unexposed donors were collected before the COVID-19 pandemic (2011-2018). These receptors have no identified antigens. Library preparation was by PCR. The run used an Illumina iSeq 100. At the Johns Hopkins FTIC core, DNA from the cultured CD4+ T cells underwent TCR sequencing with the Oncomine TCR Beta short-read assay. The raw public reads went through TCRdb reprocessing: fastp at Q25, MiXCR clone calling, in-frame beta chains kept. Each record represents a unique CDR3 protein, reported with the most common genes and DNA among its rows. The sample profile shows 5,000 to 8,000 distinct CDR3 sequences; 52% of them were found once. Clones ranked in the top ten supply about 22% of the sample.

Input material: CD4+ T cells from blood, cultured in vitro. These receptors were taken from a human donor in good health.

The V gene is TRBV6-1, the J gene TRBJ2-7; 8 bases are a match to TRBD1. The CDR3 sequence is 17 residues long. V lost 5 bases, J lost 2 bases, and 14 bases stayed unmatched. Germline assignment: CDR1 MNHNS and CDR2 SASEGT. The CDR3 nucleotides are TGTGCCAGCAGTCACATCCCGTCAGGGACAGGTCCCTACGAGCAGTACTTC. Its protein product is CASSHIPSGTGPYEQYF.

V usage is TRBV27 and J usage is TRBJ1-1; TRBD1 agrees at 7 bases. Germline V gene lookup returns CDR1 MNHEY and CDR2 SMNVEV (reference sequence). CDR3 size: 15 residues. V lost 5 bases, J lost 5 bases, and 11 bases stayed unmatched. The CDR3 reads CASSRKTGAGTEAFF. CDR3 bases: TGTGCCAGCAGTCGAAAAACAGGGGCGGGGACTGAAGCTTTCTTT.

The DNA of the CDR3 is TGCAGAGGACAGAGCCCCATGTACACTGAAGCTTTCTTT. The encoded protein is CRGQSPMYTEAFF. This chain uses TRBV20-1 with TRBJ1-1, with D tentatively TRBD1 (6 bases). This CDR3 comprises 13 residues. In germline, CDR1 is DFQATT, CDR2 SNEGSKA (reference sequence).

The rearrangement links TRBV9 to TRBJ2-2; TRBD1 matches at 9 bases. Germline CDR1 SGDLS, CDR2 YYNGEE. CDR3 size: 15 residues. Trimming took 4 bases from V and 5 from J; bases not matched to a gene: 6. DNA for the CDR3: TGTGCCAGCAGCTTCACGGGACAGGGTACCGGGGAGCTGTTTTTT. It translates to CASSFTGQGTGELFF.

There are a few counts of this clonotype. The DNA for the CDR3 is TGTGCCAGTAGTAAGGGGAACTATGGCTACACCTTC. Translation: CASSKGNYGYTF. The V call is TRBV19, the J call TRBJ1-2; D possibly corresponds to TRBD1 (5 bases). Looked up from germline, CDR1 is LNHDA and CDR2 is SQIVND (reference sequence). CDR3 length: 12 residues. V lost 4 bases and J 2 bases, leaving 5 bases between the germline ends.

The CDR3: CSARRGGGDTDTQYF. Here the CDR3 DNA reads TGCAGTGCTAGAAGGGGTGGCGGGGACACAGATACGCAGTATTTT. This chain connects TRBV20-1 to TRBJ2-3; maybe TRBD2 (6 bases). This CDR3 contains 15 residues. Germline V lookup: CDR1 DFQATT, CDR2 SNEGSKA (reference sequence). Deletions cut 2 bases from V and 2 bases from J, with 14 bases between.

This clonotype was observed a single time. The rearrangement joins TRBV30 to TRBJ2-6, with 8 bases that match TRBD2. The J segment lost 0 bases and the V segment lost 0 bases, leaving 10 bases of the junction unmatched. Germline-derived CDR1 and CDR2 are GTSNPN and SVGIG (reference sequence). The CDR3 totals 19 residues. The CDR3 is CAWSVLRAGGSSGANVLTF. The CDR3 coding sequence is TGTGCCTGGAGTGTACTCCGTGCGGGAGGCAGCTCTGGGGCCAACGTCCTGACTTTC.

The chain joins TRBV20-1 to TRBJ2-7; 13 bases fit TRBD2. CDR1 is DFQATT and CDR2 is SNEGSKA in the germline V gene (reference sequence). The CDR3 is 17 residues long. Trimming took 6 bases from V and 4 from J; bases not matched to a gene: 15. The CDR3 coding sequence is TGCAGTGCGACAGGAACTAGCGGGGGGGCCTGGGCTTACGAGCAGTACTTC. Translating gives CSATGTSGGAWAYEQYF.